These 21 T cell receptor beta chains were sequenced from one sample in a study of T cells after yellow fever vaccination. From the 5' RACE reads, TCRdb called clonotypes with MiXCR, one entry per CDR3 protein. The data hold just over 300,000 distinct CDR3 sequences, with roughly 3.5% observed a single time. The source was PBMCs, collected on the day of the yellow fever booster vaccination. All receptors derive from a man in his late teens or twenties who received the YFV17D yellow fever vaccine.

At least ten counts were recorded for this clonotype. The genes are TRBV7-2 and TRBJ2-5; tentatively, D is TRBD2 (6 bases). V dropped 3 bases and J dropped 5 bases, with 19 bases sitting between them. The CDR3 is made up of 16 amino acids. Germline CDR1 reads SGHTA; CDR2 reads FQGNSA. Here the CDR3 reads CASSFRTTSSWETQYF. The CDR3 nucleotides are TGTGCCAGCAGCTTCCGAACGACTAGTAGTTGGGAGACCCAGTACTTC. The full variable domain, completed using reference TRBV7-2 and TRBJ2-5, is GAGVSQSPSNKVTEKGKDVELRCDPISGHTALYWYRQSLGQGLEFLIYFQGNSAPDKSGLPSDRFSAERTGGSVSTLTIQRTQQEDSAVYLCASSFRTTSSWETQYFGPGTRLLVL.

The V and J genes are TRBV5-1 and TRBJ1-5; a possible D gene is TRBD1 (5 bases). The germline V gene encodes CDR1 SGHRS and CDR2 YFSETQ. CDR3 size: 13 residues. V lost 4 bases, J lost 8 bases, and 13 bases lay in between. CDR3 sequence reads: CASSPEGYEPQHF. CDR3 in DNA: TGCGCCAGCAGCCCTGAGGGGTATGAGCCCCAGCATTTT.

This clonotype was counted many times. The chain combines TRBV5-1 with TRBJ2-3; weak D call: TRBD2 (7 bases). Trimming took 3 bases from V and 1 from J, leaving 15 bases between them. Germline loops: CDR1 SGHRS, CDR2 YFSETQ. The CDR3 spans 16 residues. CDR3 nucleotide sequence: TGCGCCAGCAGCTGGGGGGCGCGGGGGCGCACAGATACGCAGTATTTT. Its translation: CASSWGARGRTDTQYF.

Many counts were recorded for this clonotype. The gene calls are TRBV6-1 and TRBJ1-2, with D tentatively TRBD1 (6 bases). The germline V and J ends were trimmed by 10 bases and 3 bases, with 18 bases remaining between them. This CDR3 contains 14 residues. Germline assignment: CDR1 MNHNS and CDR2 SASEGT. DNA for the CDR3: TGTGCCACCTCGGCGAGGGGGGCGGACTATGGCTACACCTTC. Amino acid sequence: CATSARGADYGYTF.

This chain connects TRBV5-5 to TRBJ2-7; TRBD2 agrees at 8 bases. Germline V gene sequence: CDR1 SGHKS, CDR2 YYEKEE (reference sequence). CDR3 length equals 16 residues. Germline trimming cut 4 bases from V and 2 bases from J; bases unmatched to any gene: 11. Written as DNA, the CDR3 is TGTGCCAGCAGCACCTCGGGGGGGAATCCGACCTACGAGCAGTACGTC. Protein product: CASSTSGGNPTYEQYV.

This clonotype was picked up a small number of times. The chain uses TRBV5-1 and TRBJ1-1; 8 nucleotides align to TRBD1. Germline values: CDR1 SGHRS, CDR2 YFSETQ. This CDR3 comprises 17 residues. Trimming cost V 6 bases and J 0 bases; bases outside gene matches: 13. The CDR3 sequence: CASTQRARQGLNTEAFF. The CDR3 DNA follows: TGCGCCAGCACCCAGAGGGCCAGACAGGGGTTGAACACTGAAGCTTTCTTT. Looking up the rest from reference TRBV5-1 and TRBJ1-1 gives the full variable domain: KAGVTQTPRYLIKTRGQQVTLSCSPISGHRSVSWYQQTPGQGLQFLFEYFSETQRNKGNFPGRFSGRQFSNSRSEMNVSTLELGDSALYLCASTQRARQGLNTEAFFGQGTRLTVV.

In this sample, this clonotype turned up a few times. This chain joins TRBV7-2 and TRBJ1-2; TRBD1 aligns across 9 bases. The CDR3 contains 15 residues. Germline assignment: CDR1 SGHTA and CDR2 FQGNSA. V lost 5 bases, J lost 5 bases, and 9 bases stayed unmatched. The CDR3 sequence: CASSPGTGKLYGYTF. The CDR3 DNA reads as TGTGCCAGCAGCCCAGGGACAGGGAAACTATATGGCTACACCTTC.

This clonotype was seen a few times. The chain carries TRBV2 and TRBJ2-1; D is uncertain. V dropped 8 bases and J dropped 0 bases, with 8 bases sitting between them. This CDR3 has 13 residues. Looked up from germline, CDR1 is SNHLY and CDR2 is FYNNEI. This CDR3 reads CASHPSSYNEQFF. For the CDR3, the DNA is TGTGCCAGCCACCCCAGCTCCTACAATGAGCAGTTCTTC.

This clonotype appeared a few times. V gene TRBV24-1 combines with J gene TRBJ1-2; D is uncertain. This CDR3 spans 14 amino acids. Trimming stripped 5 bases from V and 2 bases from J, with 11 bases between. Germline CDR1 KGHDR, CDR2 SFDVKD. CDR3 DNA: TGTGCCACCAGTGGTACCCTCGAGAACTATGGCTACACCTTC. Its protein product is CATSGTLENYGYTF.

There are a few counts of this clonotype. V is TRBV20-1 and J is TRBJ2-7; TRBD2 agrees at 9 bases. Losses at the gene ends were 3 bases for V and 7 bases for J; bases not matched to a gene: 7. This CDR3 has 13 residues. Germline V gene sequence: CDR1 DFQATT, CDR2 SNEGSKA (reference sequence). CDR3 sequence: CSASGGGAGEQYF. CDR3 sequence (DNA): TGCAGTGCTAGCGGCGGGGGGGCCGGAGAGCAGTACTTC.

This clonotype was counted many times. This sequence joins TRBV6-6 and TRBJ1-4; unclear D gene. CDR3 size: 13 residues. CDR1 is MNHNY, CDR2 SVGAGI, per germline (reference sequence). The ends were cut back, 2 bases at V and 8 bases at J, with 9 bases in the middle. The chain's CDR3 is CASSYGTGEKLFF. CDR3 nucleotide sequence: TGTGCCAGCAGTTACGGAACGGGAGAAAAACTGTTTTTT.

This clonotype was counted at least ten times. The CDR3 DNA sequence: TGCAGTGCTAGAGATCCCGGGACACGAAAAGAGACCCAGTACTTC. Its translation is CSARDPGTRKETQYF. This chain joins TRBV20-1 and TRBJ2-5; possible D gene TRBD1, 6 bases. The V gene's germline CDR1 is DFQATT and CDR2 SNEGSKA (reference sequence). There are 15 residues in the CDR3. With 0 bases removed from V and 3 bases from J, the gap between germline ends came to 14 bases.

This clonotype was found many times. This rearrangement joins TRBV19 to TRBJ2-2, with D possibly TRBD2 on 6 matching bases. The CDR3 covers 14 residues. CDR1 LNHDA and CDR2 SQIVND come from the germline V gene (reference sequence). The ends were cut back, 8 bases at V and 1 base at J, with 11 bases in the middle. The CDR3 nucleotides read TGTGCCAGTGGAACTAGCTGGAACACCGGGGAGCTGTTTTTT. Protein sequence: CASGTSWNTGELFF.

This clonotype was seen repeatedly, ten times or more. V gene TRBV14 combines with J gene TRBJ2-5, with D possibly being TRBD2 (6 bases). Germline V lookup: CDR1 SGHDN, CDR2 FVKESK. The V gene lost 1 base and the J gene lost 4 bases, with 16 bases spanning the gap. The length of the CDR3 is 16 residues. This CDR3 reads CASSQGTGTGGETQYF. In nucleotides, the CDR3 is TGTGCCAGCAGCCAAGGCACCGGGACTGGCGGAGAGACCCAGTACTTC.

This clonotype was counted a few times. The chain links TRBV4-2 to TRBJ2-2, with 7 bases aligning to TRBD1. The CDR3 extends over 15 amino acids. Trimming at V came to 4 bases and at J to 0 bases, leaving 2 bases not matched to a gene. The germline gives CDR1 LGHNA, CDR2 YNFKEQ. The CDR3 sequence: CASSPQGSNTGELFF. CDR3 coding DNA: TGTGCCAGCAGCCCACAGGGGTCGAACACCGGGGAGCTGTTTTTT.

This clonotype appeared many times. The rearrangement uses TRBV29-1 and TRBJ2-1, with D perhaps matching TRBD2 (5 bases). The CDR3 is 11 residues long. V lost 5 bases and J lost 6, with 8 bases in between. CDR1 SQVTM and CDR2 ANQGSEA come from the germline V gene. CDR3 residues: CSVSGVNEQFF. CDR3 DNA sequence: TGCAGCGTTTCCGGGGTCAATGAGCAGTTCTTC.

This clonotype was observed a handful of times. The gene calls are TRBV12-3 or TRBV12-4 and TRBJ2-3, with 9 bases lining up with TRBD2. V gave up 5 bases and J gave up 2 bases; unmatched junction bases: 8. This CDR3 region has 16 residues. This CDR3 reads CASSRSGGTDTDTQYF. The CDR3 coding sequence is TGTGCCAGCAGTAGGAGCGGGGGGACCGACACAGATACGCAGTATTTT.

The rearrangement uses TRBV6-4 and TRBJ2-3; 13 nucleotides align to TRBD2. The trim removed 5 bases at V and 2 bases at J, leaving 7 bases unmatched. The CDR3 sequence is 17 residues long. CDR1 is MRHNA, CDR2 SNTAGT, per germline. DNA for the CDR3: TGTGCCAGCAGTCGACTAGCGGGGGGCCGAGACACAGATACGCAGTATTTT. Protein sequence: CASSRLAGGRDTDTQYF.

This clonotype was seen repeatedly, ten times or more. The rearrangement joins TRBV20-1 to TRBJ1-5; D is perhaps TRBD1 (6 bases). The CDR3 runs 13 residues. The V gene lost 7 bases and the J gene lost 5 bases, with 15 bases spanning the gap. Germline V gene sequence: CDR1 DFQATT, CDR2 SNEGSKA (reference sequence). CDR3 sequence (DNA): TGCAGTGGAATACAGGGAGTAGATCAGCCCCAGCATTTT. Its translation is CSGIQGVDQPQHF.

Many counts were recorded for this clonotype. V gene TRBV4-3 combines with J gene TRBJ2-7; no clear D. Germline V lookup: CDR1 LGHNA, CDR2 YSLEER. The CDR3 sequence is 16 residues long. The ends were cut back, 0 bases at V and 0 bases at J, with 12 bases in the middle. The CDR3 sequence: CASSQDNDGSSYEQYF. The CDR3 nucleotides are TGCGCCAGCAGCCAAGATAACGACGGCAGCTCCTACGAGCAGTACTTC.

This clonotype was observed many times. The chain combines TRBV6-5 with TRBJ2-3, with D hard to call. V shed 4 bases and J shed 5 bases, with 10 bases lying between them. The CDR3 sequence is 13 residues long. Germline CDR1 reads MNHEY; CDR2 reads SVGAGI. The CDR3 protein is CASSSLWGDTQYF. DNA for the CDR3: TGTGCCAGCAGTTCCCTTTGGGGAGATACGCAGTATTTT.